What follows is one T cell receptor (beta chain) and its context. Its antigen specificity is not known. Base qualities are not provided; no much larger clone lies one nucleotide away. Genomic DNA served as template for TCR beta VDJ combination and CDR3 sequence profiling. TCR repertoire sequencing was run on an Illumina HiSeq 2000. The original methods were these. TRBV/TRBJ rearrangement plots, CDR3 size and DJ length profiles, and Simpson's diversity index were used to evaluate the repertoires. The most abundant DNA sequence in the deep sequencing data was taken as the immunodominant clone. CDR3 amino acid sequences were checked for sharing across subjects and were also compared against the VDJdb database and published repertoires. TCRdb reprocessed the public reads (quality trimming at Q25 with fastp, clone calling with MiXCR) and kept in-frame beta chains. Here each entry gathers all rows of one CDR3 protein and keeps the most common genes and DNA. The V and J calls were determined by TCRdb, not by the authors. This sample lists about 180,000 distinct CDR3 sequences; around 48% were detected once. The top ten clonotypes cover about 1.8% of the sample.

Flow cytometry had shown CD8+CD57+ cell expansion in the patients selected for sequencing. Every patient had a diagnosis of severe acquired aplastic anemia based on International Study of Aplastic Anemia and Agranulocytosis and Camitta criteria. At the time blood was sampled, none of the patients had received any therapy. In the study, sorted CD4+ and CD8+ blood T cells from patients with severe aplastic anemia and from healthy subjects underwent deep sequencing of TCR repertoires. Patients were enrolled under clinicaltrials.gov protocols 00001620, 01623167, 00001397, 00071045, 00081523 and 00961064 in the USA. Ficoll-Paque density gradient centrifugation was used to isolate peripheral blood mononuclear cells. Before DNA extraction, CD4+ and CD8+ T cells were sorted with FACS or magnetic beads. This specimen belongs to a study of CD8+CD57+ T cells in acquired aplastic anemia (dated by TCRdb to the late 2010s). Turning to the overall study: A mean of approximately 2.9 ug of DNA, ranging from roughly 0.19 to 27.4 ug, was extracted from sorted CD4+ and CD8+ cells. CD8+CD57+ expansion was defined as a frequency above the mean frequency observed in healthy subjects.

General conclusions and limits of the study: Although 25 to 30 CD8+ CDR3 sequences were shared by patients and controls, these sequences appeared highly expressed in patients and within the immunodominant clones of patients. Between patients and healthy controls, no significant difference in CD8+ Simpson's diversity was found (P=0.060).

The sample consisted of sorted CD4+, CD8+, or CD8+CD57+ T cells (not recorded which) from PBMCs. The clonotype originates from a human donor with aplastic anemia.

DNA sequence: TGTGCCAGCAGTGCATTGGGGGACGCTGAAGCTTTCTTT. Its translation is CASSALGDAEAFF. In this chain, TRBV2 is recombined with TRBJ1-1, and possibly TRBD1, on 5 matching bases. There are 13 amino acids in the CDR3, from cysteine to phenylalanine inclusive. Only the CDR3 part of the read is kept: 39 bases, read in frame from the first base. CDR1 and CDR2 are read off the germline V gene as SNHLY and FYNNEI. Cut back by 4 bases and 6 bases, the V and J ends lie 12 bases apart.